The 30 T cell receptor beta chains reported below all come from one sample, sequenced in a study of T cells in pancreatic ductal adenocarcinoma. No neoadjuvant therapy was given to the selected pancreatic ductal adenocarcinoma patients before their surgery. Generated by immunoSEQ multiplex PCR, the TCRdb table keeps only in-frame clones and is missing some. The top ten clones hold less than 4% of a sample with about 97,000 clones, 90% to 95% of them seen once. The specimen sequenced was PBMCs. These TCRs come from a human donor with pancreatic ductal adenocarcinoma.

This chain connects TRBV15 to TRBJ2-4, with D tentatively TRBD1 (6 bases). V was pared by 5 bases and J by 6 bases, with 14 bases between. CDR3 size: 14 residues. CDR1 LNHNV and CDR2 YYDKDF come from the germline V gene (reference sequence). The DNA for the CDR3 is TGTGCCACCAGCGGACGACAGGTTGTAAACATTCAGTACTTC. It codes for CATSGRQVVNIQYF.

CDR3 amino acids: CASSTRLVGSRETQYF. DNA for the CDR3: TGTGCCAGCAGCACCCGACTAGTGGGCAGTAGGGAGACCCAGTACTTC. The chain combines TRBV7-8 with TRBJ2-5; TRBD2 might be the D (6 bases). The germline V gene has CDR1 SGHVS and CDR2 FQNEAQ. Trimming shortened V by 5 bases and J by 5 bases, and 21 bases separated the two germline ends. This CDR3 region has 16 residues. Full variable domain (remainder filled in from reference TRBV7-8 and TRBJ2-5): GAGVSQSPRYKVAKRGQDVALRCDPISGHVSLFWYQQALGQGPEFLTYFQNEAQLDKSGLPSDRFFAERPEGSVSTLKIQRTQQEDSAVYLCASSTRLVGSRETQYFGPGTRLLVL.

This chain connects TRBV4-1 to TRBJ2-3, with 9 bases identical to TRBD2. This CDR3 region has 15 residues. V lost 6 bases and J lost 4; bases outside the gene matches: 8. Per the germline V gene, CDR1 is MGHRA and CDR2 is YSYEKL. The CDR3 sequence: CASRQVGLAADTQYF. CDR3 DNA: TGCGCCAGCAGACAGGTGGGACTAGCAGCAGATACGCAGTATTTT.

The CDR3 region has the DNA TGCGCCAGCAGCTTGGCTGGGGGCACCACCGGGGAGCTGTTTTTT. The encoded protein is CASSLAGGTTGELFF. The chain combines TRBV5-1 with TRBJ2-2; possible D gene TRBD1, 6 bases. CDR3 length: 15 residues. The germline V gene encodes CDR1 SGHRS and CDR2 YFSETQ. V gave up 0 bases and J gave up 4 bases, with 10 bases separating them.

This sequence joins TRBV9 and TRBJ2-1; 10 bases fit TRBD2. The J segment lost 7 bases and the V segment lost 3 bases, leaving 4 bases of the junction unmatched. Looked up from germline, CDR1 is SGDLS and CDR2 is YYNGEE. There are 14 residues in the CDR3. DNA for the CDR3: TGTGCCAGCAGCGAGACTAGCGGGTTTAATGAGCAGTTCTTC. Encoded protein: CASSETSGFNEQFF.

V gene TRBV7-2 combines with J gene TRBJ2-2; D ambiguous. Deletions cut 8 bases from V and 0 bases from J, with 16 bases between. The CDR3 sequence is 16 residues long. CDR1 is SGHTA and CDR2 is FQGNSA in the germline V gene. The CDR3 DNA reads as TGTGCCAGCCGCTCCAAACCACTGACGAACACCGGGGAGCTGTTTTTT. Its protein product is CASRSKPLTNTGELFF.

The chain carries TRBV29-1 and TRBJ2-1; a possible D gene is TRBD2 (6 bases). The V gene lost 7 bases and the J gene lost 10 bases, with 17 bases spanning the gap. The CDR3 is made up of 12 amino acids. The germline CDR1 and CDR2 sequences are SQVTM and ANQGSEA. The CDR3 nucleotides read TGCAGCGCAAACCTCCTGGGGAGGGAGCAGTTCTTC. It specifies CSANLLGREQFF.

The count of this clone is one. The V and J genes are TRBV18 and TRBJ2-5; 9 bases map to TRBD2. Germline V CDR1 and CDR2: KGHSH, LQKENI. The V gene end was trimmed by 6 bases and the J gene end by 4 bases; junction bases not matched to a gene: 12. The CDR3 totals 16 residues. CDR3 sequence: CASSPGSGRAGETQYF. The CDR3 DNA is TGTGCCAGCTCGCCAGGTAGCGGGAGAGCGGGAGAGACCCAGTACTTC. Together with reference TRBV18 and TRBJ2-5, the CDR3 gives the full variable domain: NAGVMQNPRHLVRRRGQEARLRCSPMKGHSHVYWYRQLPEEGLKFMVYLQKENIIDESGMPKERFSAEFPKEGPSILRIQQVVRGDSAAYFCASSPGSGRAGETQYFGPGTRLLVL.

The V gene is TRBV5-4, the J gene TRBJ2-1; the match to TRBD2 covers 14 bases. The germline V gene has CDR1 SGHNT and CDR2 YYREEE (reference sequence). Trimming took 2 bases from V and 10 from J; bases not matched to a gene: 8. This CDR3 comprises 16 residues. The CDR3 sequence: CASSFPGLAGDGEQFF. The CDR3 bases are TGTGCCAGCAGCTTTCCGGGACTAGCGGGAGATGGAGAGCAGTTCTTC.

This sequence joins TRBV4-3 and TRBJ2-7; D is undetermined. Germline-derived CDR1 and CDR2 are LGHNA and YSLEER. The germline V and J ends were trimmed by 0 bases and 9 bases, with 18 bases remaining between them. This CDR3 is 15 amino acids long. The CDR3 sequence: CASSQDHGLLAAQYF. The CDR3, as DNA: TGCGCCAGCAGCCAAGATCATGGCCTGTTAGCTGCGCAGTACTTC.

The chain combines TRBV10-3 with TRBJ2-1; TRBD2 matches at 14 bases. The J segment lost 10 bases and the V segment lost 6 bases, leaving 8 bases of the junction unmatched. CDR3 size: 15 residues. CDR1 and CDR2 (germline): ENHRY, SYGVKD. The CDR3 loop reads CAIRPGLAGVGEQFF. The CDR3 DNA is TGTGCCATCAGGCCGGGACTAGCGGGAGTGGGGGAGCAGTTCTTC.

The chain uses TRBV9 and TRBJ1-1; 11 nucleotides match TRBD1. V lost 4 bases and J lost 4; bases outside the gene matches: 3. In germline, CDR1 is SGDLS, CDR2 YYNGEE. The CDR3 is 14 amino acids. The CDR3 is CASSRTGGATEAFF. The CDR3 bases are TGTGCCAGCAGCAGGACAGGGGGCGCCACTGAAGCTTTCTTT. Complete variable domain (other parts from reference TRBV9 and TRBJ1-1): DSGVTQTPKHLITATGQRVTLRCSPRSGDLSVYWYQQSLDQGLQFLIQYYNGEERAKGNILERFSAQQFPDLHSELNLSSLELGDSALYFCASSRTGGATEAFFGQGTRLTVV.

CDR3 in amino acids: CASSYSPGQGTADTQYF. The CDR3 DNA reads as TGTGCCAGCAGTTACTCCCCGGGACAGGGTACCGCAGATACGCAGTATTTT. The V call is TRBV6-7, the J call TRBJ2-3; 9 positions agree with TRBD1. TRBV6-7 is an ORF, and what it does is uncertain. The CDR3 is made up of 17 amino acids. V dropped 0 bases and J dropped 4; count of bases not matched to a gene: 8.

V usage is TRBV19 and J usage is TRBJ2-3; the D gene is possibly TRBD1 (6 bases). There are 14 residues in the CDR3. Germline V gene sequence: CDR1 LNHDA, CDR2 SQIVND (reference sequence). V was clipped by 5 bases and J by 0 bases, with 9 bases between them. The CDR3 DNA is TGTGCCAGTAGTCCAGGGGATAGCACAGATACGCAGTATTTT. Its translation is CASSPGDSTDTQYF.

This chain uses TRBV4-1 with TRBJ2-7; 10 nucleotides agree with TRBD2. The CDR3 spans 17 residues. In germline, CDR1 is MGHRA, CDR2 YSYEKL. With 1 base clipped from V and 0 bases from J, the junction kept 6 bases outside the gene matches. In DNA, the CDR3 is TGCGCCAGCAGCCAAGGGGCCCTAGCGGGGGTCTCCTACGAGCAGTACTTC. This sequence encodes CASSQGALAGVSYEQYF.

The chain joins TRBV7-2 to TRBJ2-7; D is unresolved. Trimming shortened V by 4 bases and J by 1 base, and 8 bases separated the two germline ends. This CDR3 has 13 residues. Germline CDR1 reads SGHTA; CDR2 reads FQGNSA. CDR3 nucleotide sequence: TGTGCCAGCAGCTATCAAACTTCCTACGAGCAGTACTTC. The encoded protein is CASSYQTSYEQYF.

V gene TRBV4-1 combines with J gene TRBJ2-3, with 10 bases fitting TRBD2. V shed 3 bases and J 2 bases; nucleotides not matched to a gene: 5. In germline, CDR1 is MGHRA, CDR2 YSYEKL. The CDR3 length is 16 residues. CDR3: CASSQRTSGPTDTQYF. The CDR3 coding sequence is TGCGCCAGCAGCCAGAGGACTAGCGGACCCACAGATACGCAGTATTTT.

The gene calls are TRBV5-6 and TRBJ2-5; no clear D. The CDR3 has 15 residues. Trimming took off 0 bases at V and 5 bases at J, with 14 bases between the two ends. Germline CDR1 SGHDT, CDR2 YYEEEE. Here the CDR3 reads CASSLAGQAGETQYF. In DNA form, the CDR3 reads TGTGCCAGCAGCTTGGCTGGGCAGGCTGGGGAGACCCAGTACTTC.

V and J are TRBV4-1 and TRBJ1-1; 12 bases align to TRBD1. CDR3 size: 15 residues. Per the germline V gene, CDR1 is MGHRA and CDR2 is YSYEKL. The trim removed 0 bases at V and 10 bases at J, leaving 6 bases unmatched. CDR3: CASSQEGDRGRPAFF. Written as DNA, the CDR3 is TGCGCCAGCAGCCAAGAAGGGGACAGGGGGCGCCCAGCTTTCTTT.

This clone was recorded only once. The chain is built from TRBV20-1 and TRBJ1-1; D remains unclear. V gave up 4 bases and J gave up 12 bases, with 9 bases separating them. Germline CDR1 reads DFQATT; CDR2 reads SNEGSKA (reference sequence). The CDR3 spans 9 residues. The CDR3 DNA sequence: TGCAGTGCTAAAGACAAATCTTTCTTT. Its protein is CSAKDKSFF.

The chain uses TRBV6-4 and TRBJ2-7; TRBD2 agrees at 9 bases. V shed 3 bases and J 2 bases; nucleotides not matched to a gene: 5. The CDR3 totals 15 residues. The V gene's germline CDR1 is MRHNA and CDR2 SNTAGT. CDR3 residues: CASSERLAGPYEQYF. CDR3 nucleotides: TGTGCCAGCAGTGAGCGTCTAGCGGGACCCTACGAGCAGTACTTC.

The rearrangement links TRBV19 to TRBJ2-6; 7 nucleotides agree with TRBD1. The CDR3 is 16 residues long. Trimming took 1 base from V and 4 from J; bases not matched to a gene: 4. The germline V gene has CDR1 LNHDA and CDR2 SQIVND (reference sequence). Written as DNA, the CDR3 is TGTGCCAGTAGTATAGCCAGGGGGACAGGGGCCAACGTCCTGACTTTC. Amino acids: CASSIARGTGANVLTF.

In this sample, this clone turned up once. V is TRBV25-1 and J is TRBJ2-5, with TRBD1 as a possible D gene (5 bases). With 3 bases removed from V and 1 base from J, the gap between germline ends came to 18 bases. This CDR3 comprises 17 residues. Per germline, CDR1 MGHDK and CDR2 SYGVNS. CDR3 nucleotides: TGTGCCAGCAGTGAGTGGGGCGGACCCCGCCCCCAAGAGACCCAGTACTTC. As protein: CASSEWGGPRPQETQYF. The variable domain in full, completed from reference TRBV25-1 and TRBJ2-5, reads EADIYQTPRYLVIGTGKKITLECSQTMGHDKMYWYQQDPGMELHLIHYSYGVNSTEKGDLSSESTVSRIRTEHFPLTLESARPSHTSQYLCASSEWGGPRPQETQYFGPGTRLLVL.

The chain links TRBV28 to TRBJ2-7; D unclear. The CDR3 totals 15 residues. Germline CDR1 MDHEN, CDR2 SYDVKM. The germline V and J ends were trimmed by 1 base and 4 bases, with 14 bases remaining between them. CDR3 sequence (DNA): TGTGCCAGCAGTTTATCAGATGAGGTCCGGTACGAGCAGTACTTC. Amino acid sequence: CASSLSDEVRYEQYF.

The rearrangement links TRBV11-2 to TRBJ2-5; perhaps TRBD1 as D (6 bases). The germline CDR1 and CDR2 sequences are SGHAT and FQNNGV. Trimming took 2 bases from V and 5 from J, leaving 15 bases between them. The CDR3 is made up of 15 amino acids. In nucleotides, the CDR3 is TGTGCCAGCAGCTTAAATGGTCAGGGGATGGAGACCCAGTACTTC. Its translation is CASSLNGQGMETQYF.

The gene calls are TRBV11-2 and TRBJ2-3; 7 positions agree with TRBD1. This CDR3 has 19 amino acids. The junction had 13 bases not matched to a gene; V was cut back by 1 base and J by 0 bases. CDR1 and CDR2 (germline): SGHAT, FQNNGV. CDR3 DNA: TGTGCCAGCAGCTTAGGCGACAGGGCTTCCTGGTTGAGCACAGATACGCAGTATTTT. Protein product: CASSLGDRASWLSTDTQYF.

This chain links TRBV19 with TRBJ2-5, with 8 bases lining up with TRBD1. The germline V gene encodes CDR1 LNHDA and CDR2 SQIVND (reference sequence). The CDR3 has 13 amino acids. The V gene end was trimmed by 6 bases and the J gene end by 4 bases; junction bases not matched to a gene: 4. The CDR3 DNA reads TGTGCCAGTAGCGACAGGGGCGGAGAGACCCAGTACTTC. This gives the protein CASSDRGGETQYF.

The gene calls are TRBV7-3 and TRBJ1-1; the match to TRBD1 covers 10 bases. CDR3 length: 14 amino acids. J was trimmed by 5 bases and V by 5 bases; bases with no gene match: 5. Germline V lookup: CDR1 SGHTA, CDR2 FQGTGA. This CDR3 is CASSAGQGGTEAFF. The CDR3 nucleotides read TGTGCCAGCAGCGCCGGACAGGGGGGGACTGAAGCTTTCTTT. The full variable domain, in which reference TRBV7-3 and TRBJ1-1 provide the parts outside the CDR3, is GAGVSQTPSNKVTEKGKYVELRCDPISGHTALYWYRQSLGQGPEFLIYFQGTGAADDSGLPNDRFFAVRPEGSVSTLKIQRTERGDSAVYLCASSAGQGGTEAFFGQGTRLTVV.

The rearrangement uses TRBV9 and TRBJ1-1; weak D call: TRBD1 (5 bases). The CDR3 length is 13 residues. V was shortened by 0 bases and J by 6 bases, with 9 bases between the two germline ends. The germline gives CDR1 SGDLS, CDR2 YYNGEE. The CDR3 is CASSVGGRAEAFF. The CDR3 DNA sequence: TGTGCCAGCAGCGTAGGGGGGAGGGCTGAAGCTTTCTTT.

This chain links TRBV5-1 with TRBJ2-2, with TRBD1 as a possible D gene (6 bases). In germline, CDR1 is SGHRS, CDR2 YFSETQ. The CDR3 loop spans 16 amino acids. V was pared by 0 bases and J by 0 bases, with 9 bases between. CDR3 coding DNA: TGCGCCAGCAGCTTGGCTCAGGGGACGAACACCGGGGAGCTGTTTTTT. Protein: CASSLAQGTNTGELFF. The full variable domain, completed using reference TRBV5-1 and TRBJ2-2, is KAGVTQTPRYLIKTRGQQVTLSCSPISGHRSVSWYQQTPGQGLQFLFEYFSETQRNKGNFPGRFSGRQFSNSRSEMNVSTLELGDSALYLCASSLAQGTNTGELFFGEGSRLTVL.